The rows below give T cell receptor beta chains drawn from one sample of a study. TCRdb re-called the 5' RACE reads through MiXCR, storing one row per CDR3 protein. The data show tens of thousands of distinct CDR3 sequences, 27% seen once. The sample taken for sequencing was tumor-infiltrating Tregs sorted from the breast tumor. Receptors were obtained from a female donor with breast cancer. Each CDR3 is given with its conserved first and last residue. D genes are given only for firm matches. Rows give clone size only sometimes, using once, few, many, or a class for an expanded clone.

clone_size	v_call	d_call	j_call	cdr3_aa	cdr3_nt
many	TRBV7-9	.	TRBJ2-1	CASSSVGEQFF	TGTGCCAGCAGCTCCGTCGGTGAGCAGTTCTTC
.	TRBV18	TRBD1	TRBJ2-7	CASSPRQGTYEQYF	TGTGCCAGCTCACCAAGACAGGGGACCTACGAGCAGTACTTC
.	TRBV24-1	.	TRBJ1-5	CATSNAARNQPQHF	TGTGCCACCAGCAATGCCGCCCGTAATCAGCCCCAGCATTTT
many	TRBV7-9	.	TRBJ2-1	CASSFGDGGFF	TGTGCCAGCAGCTTCGGGGACGGCGGGTTCTTC
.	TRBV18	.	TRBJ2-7	CASSRAESYEQYF	TGTGCCAGCTCACGGGCAGAGTCCTACGAGCAGTACTTC
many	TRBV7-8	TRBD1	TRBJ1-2	CASSFSGTGDYGYTF	TGTGCCAGCAGCTTCTCCGGGACAGGGGACTATGGCTACACCTTC
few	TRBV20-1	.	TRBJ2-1	CSASRVRIGYNEQFF	TGCAGTGCGTCTCGGGTCCGGATCGGGTACAATGAGCAGTTCTTC
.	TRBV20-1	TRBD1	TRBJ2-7	CSARPTGMPYEQYF	TGCAGTGCTAGACCGACAGGGATGCCGTACGAGCAGTACTTC
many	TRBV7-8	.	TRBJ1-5	CASSNQGPQHF	TGTGCCAGCAGTAACCAAGGCCCCCAGCATTTT
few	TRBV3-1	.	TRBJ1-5	CASSQGSSKHF	TGTGCCAGCAGCCAAGGGTCCTCTAAACATTTT
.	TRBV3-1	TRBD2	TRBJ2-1	CASSQVRTSGRVNEQFF	TGTGCCAGCAGCCAAGTAAGGACTAGCGGGAGGGTCAATGAGCAGTTCTTC
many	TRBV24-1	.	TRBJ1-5	CATSVDNQPQHF	TGTGCCACCAGTGTAGACAATCAGCCCCAGCATTTT
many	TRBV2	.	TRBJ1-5	CASSPKAGYSNQPQHF	TGTGCCAGCAGTCCCAAGGCCGGATATAGCAATCAGCCCCAGCATTTT
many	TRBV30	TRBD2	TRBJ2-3	CAWTASGITDTQYF	TGTGCCTGGACGGCTAGCGGGATCACAGATACGCAGTATTTT
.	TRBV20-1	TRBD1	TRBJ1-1	CSARWTGGSIFF	TGCAGTGCTAGATGGACAGGGGGCTCTATTTTCTTT
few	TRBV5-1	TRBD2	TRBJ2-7	CASSLRTSGWEQYF	TGCGCCAGCAGCTTGCGGACTAGCGGGTGGGAGCAGTACTTC
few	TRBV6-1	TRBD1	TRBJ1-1	CASSDDRANTEAFF	TGTGCCAGCAGTGACGACAGGGCGAACACTGAAGCTTTCTTT
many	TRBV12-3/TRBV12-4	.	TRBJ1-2	CASRTAYGYTF	TGTGCCAGCAGGACAGCTTATGGCTACACCTTC
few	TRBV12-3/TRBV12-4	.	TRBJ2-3	CASSLKRGGDTQYF	TGTGCCAGCAGTTTGAAGAGGGGTGGAGATACGCAGTATTTT
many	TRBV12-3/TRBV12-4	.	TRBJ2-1	CASSFGGIRNEQFF	TGTGCCAGCAGTTTTGGGGGAATTCGCAATGAGCAGTTCTTC
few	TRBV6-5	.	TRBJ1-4	CASSQSATNEKLFF	TGTGCCAGCAGCCAGTCTGCAACTAATGAAAAACTGTTTTTT
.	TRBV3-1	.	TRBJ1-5	CASSQRINQPQHF	TGTGCCAGCAGCCAAAGGATCAATCAGCCCCAGCATTTT
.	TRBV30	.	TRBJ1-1	CAWRRHSLNTEAFF	TGTGCCTGGAGGAGACACTCTTTGAACACTGAAGCTTTCTTT
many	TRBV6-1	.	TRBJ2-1	CASSKTGLSSYNEQFF	TGTGCCAGCAGTAAAACAGGGCTGAGCTCCTACAATGAGCAGTTCTTC
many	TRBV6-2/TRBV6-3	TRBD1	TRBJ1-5	CASTRIWGQGDNQPQHF	TGTGCCAGCACGCGGATTTGGGGACAGGGGGATAATCAGCCCCAGCATTTT
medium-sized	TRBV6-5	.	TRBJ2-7	CASSPAGVSSYEQYF	TGTGCCAGCAGTCCCGCAGGGGTTAGCTCCTACGAGCAGTACTTC
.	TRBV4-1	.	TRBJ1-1	CASSHPAGGNTEAFF	TGCGCCAGCAGTCACCCCGCGGGGGGGAACACTGAAGCTTTCTTT
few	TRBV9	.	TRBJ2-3	CASSAILADTQYF	TGTGCCAGCAGCGCTATACTCGCAGATACGCAGTATTTT
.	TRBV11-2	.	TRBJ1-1	CASSLTGRFEAFF	TGTGCCAGCAGCCTTACAGGGAGGTTTGAAGCTTTCTTT
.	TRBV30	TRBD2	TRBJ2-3	CAWRDLAGRADTQYF	TGTGCCTGGAGGGATCTAGCGGGAAGGGCAGATACGCAGTATTTT
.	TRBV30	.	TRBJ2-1	CAWNLQGEGYNEQFF	TGTGCCTGGAACCTCCAGGGGGAGGGATACAATGAGCAGTTCTTC
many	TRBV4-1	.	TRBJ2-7	CASSQVRDYEQYF	TGCGCCAGCAGCCAAGTCAGGGACTACGAGCAGTACTTC
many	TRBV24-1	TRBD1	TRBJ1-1	CATSEDGDRPTEAFF	TGTGCCACCAGTGAGGACGGGGACAGACCCACTGAAGCTTTCTTT
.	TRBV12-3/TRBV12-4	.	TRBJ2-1	CASSLVEGSNEQFF	TGTGCCAGCAGTTTAGTGGAAGGGAGCAATGAGCAGTTCTTC
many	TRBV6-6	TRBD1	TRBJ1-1	CASSTWTGSEAFF	TGTGCCAGCAGTACTTGGACAGGGTCTGAAGCTTTCTTT
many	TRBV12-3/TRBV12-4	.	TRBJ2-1	CASRNSGRSSYNEQFF	TGTGCCAGCAGGAATAGCGGTCGGAGCTCCTACAATGAGCAGTTCTTC
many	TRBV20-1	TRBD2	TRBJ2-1	CSAASYAGGAYNEQFF	TGCAGTGCTGCCTCCTATGCGGGAGGGGCCTACAATGAGCAGTTCTTC
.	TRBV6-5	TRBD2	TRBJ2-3	CASSFSPTSGSSNTQYF	TGTGCCAGCAGTTTCTCCCCGACTAGCGGGAGTTCGAATACGCAGTATTTT
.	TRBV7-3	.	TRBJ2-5	CASSSGSVETQYF	TGTGCCAGCAGTTCGGGGTCGGTGGAGACCCAGTACTTC
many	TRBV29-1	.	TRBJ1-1	CSVDLGGNTEAFF	TGCAGCGTGGATTTAGGGGGGAACACTGAAGCTTTCTTT
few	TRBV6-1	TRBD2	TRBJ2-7	CASGLAGYVQYF	TGTGCCAGCGGACTAGCGGGATACGTGCAGTACTTC
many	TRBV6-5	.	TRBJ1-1	CASSGNLVPAFF	TGTGCCAGCAGTGGCAACCTTGTTCCGGCTTTCTTT
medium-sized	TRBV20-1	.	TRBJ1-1	CSAPQNRPAGTEAFF	TGCAGTGCTCCACAAAACCGTCCTGCGGGCACTGAAGCTTTCTTT